The 27 T cell receptor beta chains listed next were all sequenced from one sample in a study of blood T cell repertoires in COVID-19. Generated by immunoSEQ multiplex PCR, the TCRdb table keeps only in-frame clones and is missing some. This sample yields about 36,000 clones, of which around four fifths are seen a single time; over 13% belongs to the top ten. Input material: peripheral blood. Every receptor here comes from a human donor in a cohort sampled during active COVID-19.

The V gene is TRBV6-5, the J gene TRBJ2-1; D possibly corresponds to TRBD1 (6 bases). Trimming removed 6 bases at V and 5 bases at J, with 17 bases between. Germline CDR1 MNHEY, CDR2 SVGAGI. This CDR3 comprises 15 residues. CDR3 in amino acids: CASSRTGSDNNEQFF. The DNA of the CDR3 is TGTGCCAGCAGCCGCACAGGGTCCGATAACAATGAGCAGTTCTTC.

This clone occurred once. V usage is TRBV4-2 and J usage is TRBJ2-1; possibly TRBD1 for D (5 bases). V was cut by 4 bases and J by 2 bases, with 12 bases left in between. The CDR3 consists of 15 residues. In germline, CDR1 is LGHNA, CDR2 YNFKEQ. CDR3 DNA sequence: TGTGCCAGCAGCCTCACAGGCACCCCCTACAATGAGCAGTTCTTC. It specifies CASSLTGTPYNEQFF.

This chain joins TRBV9 and TRBJ2-3; D might be TRBD2 (6 bases). This CDR3 is built from 15 residues. V gave up 7 bases and J gave up 1 base, with 16 bases separating them. The germline V gene has CDR1 SGDLS and CDR2 YYNGEE. The CDR3 region is CASWSGASGTDTQYF. CDR3 nucleotide sequence: TGTGCCAGCTGGTCTGGGGCTAGCGGCACAGATACGCAGTATTTT.

The chain recombines TRBV28 with TRBJ2-6, with 10 bases fitting TRBD1. This CDR3 region has 15 residues. V lost 8 bases and J lost 2; bases outside the gene matches: 3. Germline V gene sequence: CDR1 MDHEN, CDR2 SYDVKM. The CDR3 reads CASDRGQAGANVLTF. CDR3 sequence (DNA): TGTGCCAGCGACAGGGGGCAGGCTGGGGCCAACGTCCTGACTTTC.

J is TRBJ1-2 and V is TRBV7-8; D might be TRBD1 (6 bases). This CDR3 region has 13 residues. Germline V CDR1 and CDR2: SGHVS, FQNEAQ. V lost 6 bases and J 4 bases, leaving 12 bases between the germline ends. CDR3 region: CASRGGRIYGYTF. In DNA form, the CDR3 reads TGTGCCAGCAGGGGGGGGCGAATCTATGGCTACACCTTC. Combining the CDR3 with reference TRBV7-8 and TRBJ1-2 gives the whole variable domain GAGVSQSPRYKVAKRGQDVALRCDPISGHVSLFWYQQALGQGPEFLTYFQNEAQLDKSGLPSDRFFAERPEGSVSTLKIQRTQQEDSAVYLCASRGGRIYGYTFGSGTRLTVV.

The chain is built from TRBV11-2 and TRBJ2-3; a weak D match, TRBD2 (6 bases). The CDR3 has 17 amino acids. V was shortened by 4 bases and J by 0 bases, with 17 bases between the two germline ends. CDR1 is SGHAT and CDR2 is FQNNGV in the germline V gene. CDR3 sequence reads: CASSSSAGSGSTDTQYF. CDR3 DNA sequence: TGTGCCAGCAGCTCCTCCGCGGGTAGCGGAAGCACAGATACGCAGTATTTT.

The chain couples TRBV10-3 to TRBJ1-1, with D maybe TRBD1 (5 bases). The V end lost 0 bases, the J end lost 6 bases, and 8 bases lay between the germline ends. This CDR3 is built from 13 residues. Germline CDR1 ENHRY, CDR2 SYGVKD. Written as DNA, the CDR3 is TGTGCCATCAGTGAGTCGACAGTGGCTGAAGCTTTCTTT. Translating gives CAISESTVAEAFF.

The chain has TRBV3-1 (or the pseudogene TRBV3-2) and TRBJ1-5; 7 positions match TRBD1. V lost 1 base, J lost 7 bases, and 10 bases stayed unmatched. The CDR3 has 16 amino acids. Germline CDR1 is LGHDT and CDR2 is YNNKEL (reference sequence). In DNA form, the CDR3 reads TGTGCCAGCAGCCAAGGGGGACAGAACACGGGCCAGCCCCAGCATTTT. It yields the protein CASSQGGQNTGQPQHF.

This clone was seen a few times. For the CDR3, the DNA is TGTGCCAGCTCAGAACAGTACCAAGAGACCCAGTACTTC. This gives the protein CASSEQYQETQYF. The chain recombines TRBV18 with TRBJ2-5; D ambiguous. Deletions cut 5 bases from V and 0 bases from J, with 7 bases between. Germline CDR1 KGHSH, CDR2 LQKENI. The CDR3 is 13 amino acids.

The chain recombines TRBV24-1 with TRBJ2-2; 14 bases line up with TRBD2. The CDR3 sequence is 16 residues long. Germline lookup yields CDR1 KGHDR and CDR2 SFDVKD. J gave up 5 bases and V 8 bases, and 6 bases lay outside the gene matches. The CDR3: CATIGTSGGRTGELFF. As DNA, the CDR3 is TGTGCCACCATCGGGACTAGCGGGGGTCGGACCGGGGAGCTGTTTTTT.

The rearrangement links TRBV7-9 to TRBJ1-1; 10 bases align to TRBD1. The CDR3 is 16 residues long. V was pared by 5 bases and J by 3 bases, with 9 bases of the junction left unmatched. Looked up from germline, CDR1 is SEHNR and CDR2 is FQNEAQ (reference sequence). The CDR3 is CASSLTGGDGYTEAFF. DNA of the CDR3: TGTGCCAGCAGCCTGACAGGGGGCGACGGTTACACTGAAGCTTTCTTT. Drawing the rest from reference TRBV7-9 and TRBJ1-1, the complete variable domain is DTGVSQNPRHKITKRGQNVTFRCDPISEHNRLYWYRQTLGQGPEFLTYFQNEAQLEKSRLLSDRFSAERPKGSFSTLEIQRTEQGDSAMYLCASSLTGGDGYTEAFFGQGTRLTVV.

The rearrangement joins TRBV4-3 to TRBJ1-6; D is perhaps TRBD1 (6 bases). The V end was cut by 3 bases, the J end by 7 bases, with 13 bases between. The CDR3 spans 15 residues. CDR1 LGHNA and CDR2 YSLEER come from the germline V gene. This CDR3 reads CASSHLQGGNSPLHF. The CDR3 DNA reads as TGCGCCAGCAGCCACCTACAGGGTGGAAATTCACCCCTCCACTTT.

J is TRBJ2-3 and V is TRBV5-1, with 9 bases matching TRBD1. The V gene end was trimmed by 0 bases and the J gene end by 2 bases; junction bases not matched to a gene: 1. CDR3 size: 15 residues. The V gene's germline CDR1 is SGHRS and CDR2 YFSETQ. The CDR3 loop is CASSLGDRDTDTQYF. CDR3 bases: TGCGCCAGCAGCTTGGGGGACAGGGACACAGATACGCAGTATTTT.

V and J are TRBV7-8 and TRBJ1-5, with a possible D match to TRBD1 (6 bases). The length of the CDR3 is 13 residues. Germline CDR1 reads SGHVS; CDR2 reads FQNEAQ. The V and J ends lost 5 bases and 3 bases respectively, with 8 bases between them. The CDR3 here is CASSRQDNQPQHF. In DNA form, the CDR3 reads TGTGCCAGCAGCCGACAGGACAATCAGCCCCAGCATTTT.

The rearrangement uses TRBV6-5 and TRBJ2-2; unclear D gene. The CDR3 runs to 14 residues. Germline V CDR1 and CDR2: MNHEY, SVGAGI. V gave up 6 bases and J gave up 7 bases, with 15 bases separating them. CDR3 protein: CASRAGSRGGELFF. The CDR3 nucleotides are TGTGCCAGCAGGGCCGGGTCAAGAGGCGGGGAGCTGTTTTTT.

The rearrangement joins TRBV7-2 to TRBJ1-2; D is possibly TRBD1 (5 bases). Trimming took off 4 bases at V and 8 bases at J, with 17 bases between the two ends. The germline gives CDR1 SGHTA, CDR2 FQGNSA. The CDR3 covers 14 residues. CDR3 sequence: CASSSLGGFGGYTF. In DNA form, the CDR3 reads TGTGCCAGCAGCTCTCTCGGGGGGTTCGGCGGCTACACCTTC.

The chain recombines TRBV29-1 with TRBJ2-1; 11 bases line up with TRBD1. Germline lookup yields CDR1 SQVTM and CDR2 ANQGSEA. The CDR3 runs 15 residues. This CDR3 reads CRVFEPGTGGNEQFF. CDR3 DNA sequence: TGCAGAGTTTTTGAACCCGGGACAGGGGGCAATGAGCAGTTCTTC.

The chain couples TRBV7-9 to TRBJ1-2; D possibly corresponds to TRBD1 (6 bases). The V end lost 5 bases, the J end lost 2 bases, and 21 bases lay between the germline ends. This CDR3 has 17 residues. CDR1 and CDR2 from the germline V gene are SEHNR and FQNEAQ (reference sequence). DNA of the CDR3: TGTGCCAGCAGCCGCCTTCAGGGGTTGGGATCAAACTATGGCTACACCTTC. Translating gives CASSRLQGLGSNYGYTF.

The chain carries TRBV19 and TRBJ1-1; tentatively, D is TRBD1 (5 bases). The germline gives CDR1 LNHDA, CDR2 SQIVND (reference sequence). This CDR3 has 13 amino acids. Trimming shortened V by 6 bases and J by 1 base, and 9 bases separated the two germline ends. The CDR3 here is CASRNTGNTEAFF. The CDR3 DNA reads as TGTGCCAGTAGAAATACAGGGAACACTGAAGCTTTCTTT.

This clone is medium-sized by share. The genes are TRBV14 and TRBJ1-4; D is uncertain. V was cut by 3 bases and J by 0 bases, with 8 bases left in between. Germline-derived CDR1 and CDR2 are SGHDN and FVKESK. The CDR3 runs 15 residues. The CDR3: CASSQLQTTNEKLFF. The CDR3, as DNA: TGTGCCAGCAGCCAGCTACAGACAACTAATGAAAAACTGTTTTTT.

The chain uses TRBV30 and TRBJ1-5; 7 bases are shared with TRBD1. The V segment lost 0 bases and the J segment 7 bases; nucleotides outside the gene matches: 6. The V gene's germline CDR1 is GTSNPN and CDR2 SVGIG (reference sequence). This CDR3 is built from 14 residues. This CDR3 is CAWSVETGTQPQHF. DNA for the CDR3: TGTGCCTGGAGTGTGGAGACAGGGACCCAGCCCCAGCATTTT.

The V and J genes are TRBV7-2 and TRBJ2-7, with 9 bases fitting TRBD1. Trimming took 3 bases from V and 3 from J; bases not matched to a gene: 15. The CDR3 has 18 residues. Per the germline V gene, CDR1 is SGHTA and CDR2 is FQGNSA. CDR3 in amino acids: CASSFPPWRGQGIYEQYF. DNA for the CDR3: TGTGCCAGCAGCTTCCCCCCCTGGCGGGGACAGGGTATCTACGAGCAGTACTTC.

V usage is TRBV28 and J usage is TRBJ1-5; TRBD1 aligns across 8 bases. The trim removed 7 bases at V and 3 bases at J, leaving 8 bases unmatched. The CDR3 extends over 15 amino acids. Germline CDR1 and CDR2: MDHEN and SYDVKM. CDR3 DNA: TGTGCCAGCAACCCACAGGGGGTCTACAATCAGCCCCAGCATTTT. Its translation is CASNPQGVYNQPQHF.

The rearrangement links TRBV2 to TRBJ1-2; D is unclear. Per germline, CDR1 SNHLY and CDR2 FYNNEI. The CDR3 contains 12 residues. V lost 3 bases to trimming and J lost 6 bases, with 8 bases between them. The CDR3 DNA reads as TGTGCCAGCAGTGACGGCAGGAATGGCTACACCTTC. The encoded protein is CASSDGRNGYTF.

The chain couples TRBV24-1 to TRBJ1-4; D possibly corresponds to TRBD1 (6 bases). The CDR3 extends over 16 amino acids. Per germline, CDR1 KGHDR and CDR2 SFDVKD. Trimming took off 10 bases at V and 0 bases at J, with 17 bases between the two ends. Here the CDR3 reads CATTRGWVATNEKLFF. The CDR3 nucleotides read TGTGCCACTACCAGGGGATGGGTTGCAACTAATGAAAAACTGTTTTTT.

This clone has more than one count but fewer than ten. V is TRBV5-6 and J is TRBJ1-6, with D possibly being TRBD1 (5 bases). The CDR3 is made up of 16 amino acids. The V gene's germline CDR1 is SGHDT and CDR2 YYEEEE. V lost 1 base, J lost 5 bases, and 13 bases lay in between. The chain's CDR3 is CASSLLAGGNNSPLHF. CDR3 coding DNA: TGTGCCAGCAGCTTGTTAGCCGGGGGTAATAATTCACCCCTCCACTTT.

CDR3 loop: CASSLEVAGAGEQYF. For the CDR3, the DNA is TGCGCCAGCAGCTTGGAGGTAGCGGGGGCCGGCGAGCAGTACTTC. This chain uses TRBV5-1 with TRBJ2-7; the match to TRBD2 covers 9 bases. Germline assignment: CDR1 SGHRS and CDR2 YFSETQ. V dropped 0 bases and J dropped 6; count of bases not matched to a gene: 7. The CDR3 is 15 residues long.